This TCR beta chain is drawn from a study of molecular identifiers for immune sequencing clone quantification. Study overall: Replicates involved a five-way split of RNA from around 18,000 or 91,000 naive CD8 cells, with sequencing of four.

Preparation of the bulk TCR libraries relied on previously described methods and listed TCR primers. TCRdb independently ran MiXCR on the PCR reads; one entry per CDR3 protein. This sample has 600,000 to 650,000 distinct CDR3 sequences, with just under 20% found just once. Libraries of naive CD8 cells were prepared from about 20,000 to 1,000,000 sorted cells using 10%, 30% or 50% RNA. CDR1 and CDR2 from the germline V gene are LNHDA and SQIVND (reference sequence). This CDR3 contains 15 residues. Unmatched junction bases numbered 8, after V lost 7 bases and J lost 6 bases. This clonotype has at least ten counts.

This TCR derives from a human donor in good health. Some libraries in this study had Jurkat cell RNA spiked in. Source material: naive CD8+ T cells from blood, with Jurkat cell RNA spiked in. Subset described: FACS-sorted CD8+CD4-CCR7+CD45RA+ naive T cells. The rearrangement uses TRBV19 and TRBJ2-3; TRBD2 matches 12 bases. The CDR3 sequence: CASTLAGGPGDTQYF. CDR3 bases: TGTGCCAGTACGCTAGCGGGAGGGCCGGGGGATACGCAGTATTTT. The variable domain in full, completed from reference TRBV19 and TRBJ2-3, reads DGGITQSPKYLFRKEGQNVTLSCEQNLNHDAMYWYRQDPGQGLRLIYYSQIVNDFQKGDIAEGYSVSREKKESFPLTVTSAQKNPTAFYLCASTLAGGPGDTQYFGPGTRLTVL.